Given below is one T cell receptor (beta chain) in context. The data originate from a study of cytomegalovirus exposure and HLA in healthy donors. 60 Vbeta and 13 Jbeta primers were used in PCR. TCRdb's copy holds only in-frame clones and misses some; the assay was immunoSEQ multiplex PCR. This sample contains around 100,000 clones. This sequence originates from a woman aged 30 to 39 in good health and CMV-seronegative. Sequenced input: PBMCs.

Here the CDR3 DNA reads TGTGCCAGCAGCTTAGATGCCGGGACTAGCGAAGAGACCCAGTACTTC. This encodes CASSLDAGTSEETQYF. The rearrangement uses TRBV11-2 and TRBJ2-5, with 10 bases that match TRBD2. CDR3 length: 16 residues. Germline V gene data show CDR1 as SGHAT and CDR2 as FQNNGV. V dropped 0 bases and J dropped 3; count of bases not matched to a gene: 4. Full variable domain (remainder filled in from reference TRBV11-2 and TRBJ2-5): EAGVAQSPRYKIIEKRQSVAFWCNPISGHATLYWYQQILGQGPKLLIQFQNNGVVDDSQLPKDRFSAERLKGVDSTLKIQPAKLEDSAVYLCASSLDAGTSEETQYFGPGTRLLVL.